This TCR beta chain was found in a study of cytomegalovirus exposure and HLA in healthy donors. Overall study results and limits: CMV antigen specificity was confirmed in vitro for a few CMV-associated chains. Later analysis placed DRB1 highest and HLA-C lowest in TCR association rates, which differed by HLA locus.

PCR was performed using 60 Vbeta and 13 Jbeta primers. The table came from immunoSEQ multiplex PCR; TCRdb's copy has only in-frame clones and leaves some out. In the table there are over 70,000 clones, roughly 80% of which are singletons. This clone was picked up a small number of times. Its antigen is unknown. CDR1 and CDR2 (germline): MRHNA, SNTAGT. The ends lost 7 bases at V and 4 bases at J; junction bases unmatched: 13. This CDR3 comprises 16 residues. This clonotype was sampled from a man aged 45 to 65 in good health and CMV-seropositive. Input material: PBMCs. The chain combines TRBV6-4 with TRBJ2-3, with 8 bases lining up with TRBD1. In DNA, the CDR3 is TGTGCCAGCATTAGTTCCGGACAGGGAGAGCCAGATACGCAGTATTTT. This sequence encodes CASISSGQGEPDTQYF.